A single sample is the source of the 15 T cell receptor beta chains below, sequenced in a study of T cell responses to AZD1222 COVID-19 vaccine. TCRdb keeps only in-frame clones here, not all; method: immunoSEQ multiplex PCR. This table holds roughly 140,000 clones, 88% found once. The material sequenced was peripheral blood, taken on day 0 of MenACWY control vaccination. The receptors were sampled from an adult in good health.

The chain carries TRBV6-2 or TRBV6-3 and TRBJ1-1; 10 bases line up with TRBD1. This CDR3 spans 15 amino acids. The J segment lost 0 bases and the V segment lost 5 bases, leaving 3 bases of the junction unmatched. CDR1 is MNHEY, CDR2 SVGEGT, per germline. As DNA, the CDR3 is TGTGCCAGCAGTGGGACAGGGGAGATGAACACTGAAGCTTTCTTT. Translating it yields CASSGTGEMNTEAFF.

The chain joins TRBV5-5 to TRBJ2-1, with unresolved D. The CDR3 has 11 residues. Trimming pared 4 bases from V and 8 bases from J, leaving 7 bases between. CDR1 is SGHKS and CDR2 is YYEKEE in the germline V gene (reference sequence). The CDR3 region has the DNA TGTGCCAGCAGCCTGACCTATGAGCAGTTCTTC. It specifies CASSLTYEQFF.

The chain recombines TRBV19 with TRBJ2-1, with D perhaps matching TRBD2 (5 bases). The CDR3 is made up of 16 amino acids. Germline V gives CDR1 LNHDA, CDR2 SQIVND (reference sequence). Between the trimmed V and J ends, which lost 6 bases and 7 bases, there was a span of 22 bases. The CDR3, as DNA: TGTGCCAGTAGGTCTCCAGAGCGGACCAGAGGGAATGAGCAGTTCTTC. Its translation: CASRSPERTRGNEQFF.

The V gene is TRBV29-1, the J gene TRBJ2-3, with D possibly TRBD2 on 5 matching bases. This CDR3 has 12 amino acids. The germline gives CDR1 SQVTM, CDR2 ANQGSEA. Between the trimmed V and J ends, which lost 7 bases and 4 bases, there was a span of 12 bases. CDR3 loop: CSGKERADTQYF. The CDR3 DNA follows: TGCAGCGGAAAAGAGAGGGCAGATACGCAGTATTTT.

A single count supports this clone. The rearrangement uses TRBV5-1 and TRBJ2-7; D is undetermined. V gave up 1 base and J gave up 5 bases, with 13 bases separating them. CDR1 is SGHRS and CDR2 is YFSETQ in the germline V gene. The CDR3 totals 14 residues. CDR3 nucleotides: TGCGCCAGCAGCTTGCAGACACTACACGACGAGCAGTACTTC. Its protein product is CASSLQTLHDEQYF. Full variable domain (rest looked up from reference TRBV5-1 and TRBJ2-7): KAGVTQTPRYLIKTRGQQVTLSCSPISGHRSVSWYQQTPGQGLQFLFEYFSETQRNKGNFPGRFSGRQFSNSRSEMNVSTLELGDSALYLCASSLQTLHDEQYFGPGTRLTVT.

The chain employs TRBV19 and TRBJ1-5; the D gene is possibly TRBD1 (5 bases). The V gene lost 7 bases and the J gene lost 9 bases, with 25 bases spanning the gap. The CDR3 extends over 16 amino acids. Germline loops: CDR1 LNHDA, CDR2 SQIVND (reference sequence). CDR3 sequence (DNA): TGTGCCAGTAATAAGGAGGGACGGGGGTCTAGGGGGCCCCAGCATTTT. Translating it yields CASNKEGRGSRGPQHF. Combining the CDR3 with reference TRBV19 and TRBJ1-5 gives the whole variable domain DGGITQSPKYLFRKEGQNVTLSCEQNLNHDAMYWYRQDPGQGLRLIYYSQIVNDFQKGDIAEGYSVSREKKESFPLTVTSAQKNPTAFYLCASNKEGRGSRGPQHFGDGTRLSIL.

The genes are TRBV7-3 and TRBJ2-7, with D uncertain. CDR1 SGHTA and CDR2 FQGTGA come from the germline V gene. The CDR3 contains 15 residues. The ends were cut back, 1 base at V and 0 bases at J, with 10 bases in the middle. In nucleotides, the CDR3 is TGTGCCAGCAGCTTAAGAGGCGACGGCTCCTACGAGCAGTACTTC. Its translation: CASSLRGDGSYEQYF.

The V call is TRBV7-8, the J call TRBJ2-3; TRBD2 matches 15 bases. With V trimmed by 1 base and J by 5 bases, 7 bases remained unmatched. This CDR3 contains 18 residues. Germline CDR1 and CDR2: SGHVS and FQNEAQ. The CDR3 nucleotides read TGTGCCAGCAGCTTAGTGGCCAGGGGACTAGCGGGAGGAGATACGCAGTATTTT. It yields the protein CASSLVARGLAGGDTQYF.

The chain recombines TRBV7-2 with TRBJ1-1; 9 bases align to TRBD1. Trimming removed 1 base from V and 3 bases from J; junction bases left unmatched: 3. The CDR3 loop spans 15 amino acids. CDR1 SGHTA and CDR2 FQGNSA come from the germline V gene. CDR3 in DNA: TGTGCCAGCAGCTTAGTCCGGACAGGGGACACTGAAGCTTTCTTT. As protein: CASSLVRTGDTEAFF.

The CDR3 loop is CATSSPSADWNEQFF. In DNA, the CDR3 is TGTGCCACCAGTTCTCCTAGCGCGGACTGGAATGAGCAGTTCTTC. The V call is TRBV24-1, the J call TRBJ2-1; D is perhaps TRBD2 (6 bases). CDR1 is KGHDR and CDR2 is SFDVKD in the germline V gene. V lost 6 bases and J 7 bases, leaving 18 bases between the germline ends. CDR3 size: 15 residues.

The V call is TRBV15, the J call TRBJ2-7; a possible D gene is TRBD2 (6 bases). This CDR3 is 15 amino acids long. V lost 0 bases and J lost 3, with 12 bases in between. The germline gives CDR1 LNHNV, CDR2 YYDKDF (reference sequence). The CDR3 spells CATSREGGRGYEQYF. The CDR3 DNA reads as TGTGCCACCAGCAGAGAGGGGGGTAGGGGCTACGAGCAGTACTTC.

The rearrangement joins TRBV4-3 to TRBJ1-5; 7 nucleotides align to TRBD1. The trim removed 1 base at V and 5 bases at J, leaving 5 bases unmatched. The CDR3 length is 15 residues. Germline-derived CDR1 and CDR2 are LGHNA and YSLEER. CDR3 amino acids: CASSQVPQGYQPQHF. The DNA for the CDR3 is TGCGCCAGCAGCCAAGTACCACAGGGGTATCAGCCCCAGCATTTT.

The gene calls are TRBV5-1 and TRBJ2-7; D is uncertain. Per germline, CDR1 SGHRS and CDR2 YFSETQ. This CDR3 spans 12 amino acids. V was clipped by 4 bases and J by 3 bases, with 8 bases between them. The CDR3 loop is CASSPDGYEQYF. The CDR3 bases are TGCGCCAGCAGCCCGGACGGCTACGAGCAGTACTTC.

The rearrangement joins TRBV6-2 or TRBV6-3 to TRBJ1-1; the D is unclear. The germline gives CDR1 MNHEY, CDR2 SVGEGT. This CDR3 has 14 residues. Trimming stripped 4 bases from V and 1 base from J, with 10 bases between. DNA for the CDR3: TGTGCCAGCAGTTTCTCGGGCCAGAACACTGAAGCTTTCTTT. It translates to CASSFSGQNTEAFF.

The chain recombines TRBV2 with TRBJ2-2; 8 positions match TRBD2. Per the germline V gene, CDR1 is SNHLY and CDR2 is FYNNEI. With 10 bases clipped from V and 4 bases from J, the junction kept 14 bases outside the gene matches. This CDR3 has 16 residues. CDR3 loop: CATSLPTGGLTGELFF. DNA of the CDR3: TGTGCCACCTCCTTGCCGACGGGAGGGCTCACCGGGGAGCTGTTTTTT. The full variable domain, its missing parts supplied by reference TRBV2 and TRBJ2-2, is EPEVTQTPSHQVTQMGQEVILRCVPISNHLYFYWYRQILGQKVEFLVSFYNNEISEKSEIFDDQFSVERPDGSNFTLKIRSTKLEDSAMYFCATSLPTGGLTGELFFGEGSRLTVL.